This T cell receptor beta chain was captured by sequencing in a study of cytomegalovirus exposure and HLA in healthy donors. Background on the study: Caucasian-associated ancestry cluster membership applied to 75% to 85% of under 450 genotyped donors.

The CDR3 sequence is 15 residues long. V trimming: 3 bases; J trimming: 3 bases; junction bases outside the gene matches: 4. Primers: 60 Vbeta forward and 13 Jbeta reverse. Only in-frame clones appear in the TCRdb table, and some are missing; sequencing was by immunoSEQ multiplex PCR. The sample lists some 210,000 clones, 70% to 85% occurring once. Study results and limitations: TCR beta sequences reportedly predicted the HLA-A and HLA-B alleles of most subjects accurately. Most CMV-associated TCR beta chains appeared HLA-restricted in a later analysis. Specificity of three CMV-associated chains for CMV antigens was verified in vitro.

Worth noting for this clone: Its antigen remains unidentified.

This receptor was obtained from a male donor in good health and CMV-seronegative. The gene calls are TRBV23-1 and TRBJ1-2; 10 bases fit TRBD1. TRBV23-1 is known as an ORF, though its function is uncertain. What was sequenced was PBMCs. The chain's CDR3 is CASSHRGQGDYGYTF. The CDR3 DNA follows: TGCGCCAGCAGTCATCGTGGACAGGGGGACTATGGCTACACCTTC.